The T cell receptor (beta chain) under discussion was sequenced for a study of T cell changes during pregnancy in multiple sclerosis. This table comes from immunoSEQ multiplex PCR, and its TCRdb copy is limited to in-frame clones, with some not included. This repertoire shows about 20,000 clones, 75% to 90% found once; its top ten account for 15% to 20%. Trimming cost V 6 bases and J 4 bases; bases outside gene matches: 8. CDR1 SGHDN and CDR2 FVKESK come from the germline V gene. This CDR3 comprises 15 residues. This TCR was sampled from a female donor in good health, enrolled as a control in a pregnancy study. This chain joins TRBV14 and TRBJ2-7; 11 positions agree with TRBD1. Sequenced material: CD8+ T cells from peripheral blood mononuclear cells, taken after pregnancy. This chain's CDR3 is CASSLPGQGVYEQYF. For the CDR3, the DNA is TGTGCCAGCAGTCTACCGGGACAGGGGGTATACGAGCAGTACTTC.